Presented here are 23 T cell receptor beta chains from one specimen sequenced in a study of persistence of HIV-infected CD4 T cells. These receptors' targets are unknown. This was the immunoSEQ version 4 assay in survey mode. Measured with immunoSEQ multiplex PCR; TCRdb has only the in-frame clones, and not every one. The sample includes roughly 32,000 clones, approximately 80% seen only once; the top ten take over 15%. The stimulus was an HIV-1 Gag 15-mer peptide pool, 0.9 to 1 ug/peptide/mL. Sorted nonresponding memory CD4+ T cells were CD40L-negative, CD69-negative, CD45RO-high. The source was CD4+ T cells sorted from PBMCs after roughly 19-hour stimulation, collected from a patient who received antiretroviral therapy. These receptors came from an adult woman with HIV who was CMV-seropositive.

The rearrangement uses TRBV25-1 and TRBJ1-2; unclear D gene. The V gene lost 3 bases and the J gene lost 6 bases, with 14 bases spanning the gap. The CDR3 is made up of 14 amino acids. Germline assignment: CDR1 MGHDK and CDR2 SYGVNS. The CDR3 loop is CASSDRLPGHGYTF. The CDR3 DNA reads as TGTGCCAGCAGTGACAGGCTCCCCGGACATGGCTACACCTTC.

V usage is TRBV12-5 and J usage is TRBJ2-1; 12 bases map to TRBD2. V lost 7 bases, J lost 4 bases, and 11 bases stayed unmatched. The CDR3 extends over 17 amino acids. Germline CDR1 reads LGHNT; CDR2 reads FRNRAP. CDR3: CASASLPTSGGYNEQFF. CDR3 nucleotides: TGTGCTAGTGCAAGTTTACCGACTAGCGGGGGTTACAATGAGCAGTTCTTC.

The CDR3 region is CASSGQRDGEQFF. In nucleotides, the CDR3 is TGCGCCAGCAGCGGGCAGCGGGACGGGGAGCAGTTCTTC. The rearrangement uses TRBV5-1 and TRBJ2-1; 7 nucleotides match TRBD2. The CDR3 has 13 amino acids. Germline V lookup: CDR1 SGHRS, CDR2 YFSETQ. J lost 10 bases, V lost 4 bases, and 8 bases had no gene match.

J is TRBJ2-1 and V is TRBV7-2, with 13 bases fitting TRBD2. V shed 5 bases and J 8 bases; nucleotides not matched to a gene: 9. The CDR3 runs to 16 residues. Germline-derived CDR1 and CDR2 are SGHTA and FQGNSA. The CDR3, as DNA: TGTGCCAGCAGCCCGACGGGACTAGCGGGATGGGATGAGCAGTTCTTC. Its translation: CASSPTGLAGWDEQFF.

The CDR3 is CASSPEKDINEQYF. The CDR3, as DNA: TGTGCCAGCTCACCAGAGAAGGACATCAACGAGCAGTACTTC. This sequence joins TRBV18 and TRBJ2-7, with D possibly being TRBD1 (5 bases). V was pared by 2 bases and J by 5 bases, with 13 bases between. Germline loops: CDR1 KGHSH, CDR2 LQKENI. The CDR3 is 14 residues long.

The CDR3 nucleotides read TGTGCCAGCAGTTTACCGGGACAGGGGTACAATGAGCAGTTCTTC. Its protein is CASSLPGQGYNEQFF. V and J are TRBV6-5 and TRBJ2-1, with 10 bases fitting TRBD1. J lost 4 bases, V lost 4 bases, and 4 bases had no gene match. The CDR3 has 15 amino acids. Germline CDR1 is MNHEY and CDR2 is SVGAGI.

V is TRBV24-1 and J is TRBJ1-2; 10 bases line up with TRBD1. The CDR3 loop spans 15 amino acids. Germline V gene sequence: CDR1 KGHDR, CDR2 SFDVKD. Losses at the gene ends were 4 bases for V and 2 bases for J; bases not matched to a gene: 3. The CDR3 loop is CATSEGTGENYGYTF. CDR3 nucleotides: TGTGCCACCAGTGAGGGGACAGGGGAGAACTATGGCTACACCTTC.

This chain links TRBV4-3 with TRBJ1-2; no clear D. The CDR3 totals 16 residues. Germline V lookup: CDR1 LGHNA, CDR2 YSLEER. With 0 bases removed from V and 6 bases from J, the gap between germline ends came to 17 bases. CDR3 sequence reads: CASSQDRWPGFHGYTF. DNA of the CDR3: TGCGCCAGCAGCCAAGATCGATGGCCAGGCTTTCATGGCTACACCTTC.

The chain uses TRBV7-3 and TRBJ2-2, with D possibly TRBD2 on 5 matching bases. The CDR3 length is 12 residues. Per the germline V gene, CDR1 is SGHTA and CDR2 is FQGTGA. V lost 4 bases to trimming and J lost 7 bases, with 7 bases between them. CDR3 residues: CASSSRGGELFF. CDR3 nucleotides: TGTGCCAGCAGCTCCCGGGGCGGGGAGCTGTTTTTT.

This clone showed up just a few times. The rearrangement uses TRBV10-3 and TRBJ1-2; D is undetermined. This CDR3 spans 11 amino acids. Germline V gene sequence: CDR1 ENHRY, CDR2 SYGVKD. The V and J ends lost 3 bases and 7 bases respectively, with 6 bases between them. Here the CDR3 reads CAISDVGGYTF. CDR3 coding DNA: TGTGCCATCAGTGATGTAGGTGGCTACACCTTC.

The V and J genes are TRBV30 and TRBJ2-1, with D hard to call. CDR3 length equals 13 residues. The V gene's germline CDR1 is GTSNPN and CDR2 SVGIG (reference sequence). V shed 1 base and J shed 9 bases, with 13 bases lying between them. This CDR3 is CAWSESVIGEQFF. The CDR3 DNA reads as TGTGCCTGGAGTGAATCAGTGATTGGTGAGCAGTTCTTC.

The rearrangement joins TRBV19 to TRBJ2-1, with 9 bases that match TRBD1. CDR3 length equals 17 residues. Germline lookup yields CDR1 LNHDA and CDR2 SQIVND (reference sequence). Trimming took 7 bases from V and 4 from J; bases not matched to a gene: 14. For the CDR3, the DNA is TGTGCCAGTACCCTCAGCGGCGGGACAGGGATATACAATGAGCAGTTCTTC. This encodes CASTLSGGTGIYNEQFF.

V is TRBV19 and J is TRBJ1-5; 7 bases are a match to TRBD1. Germline-derived CDR1 and CDR2 are LNHDA and SQIVND (reference sequence). The CDR3 covers 16 residues. The junction had 12 bases not matched to a gene; V was cut back by 7 bases and J by 3 bases. The CDR3, as DNA: TGTGCCAGTAAACTCCGGGAGGGGGCCTTCAATCAGCCCCAGCATTTT. It specifies CASKLREGAFNQPQHF.

This clone was observed a handful of times. The V and J genes are TRBV11-3 and TRBJ2-7; 9 bases line up with TRBD1. Looked up from germline, CDR1 is SGHNT and CDR2 is YENEEA. The CDR3 runs 15 residues. After removal of 1 base from V and 4 bases from J, the junction contained 5 bases not matched to a gene. CDR3 in DNA: TGTGCCAGCAGCTTAGGTGTACAGGGGGCTTACGAGCAGTACTTC. Its protein product is CASSLGVQGAYEQYF.

This chain joins TRBV6-2 or TRBV6-3 and TRBJ1-1; the match to TRBD1 covers 7 bases. Germline CDR1 reads MNHEY; CDR2 reads SVGEGT. CDR3 length equals 15 residues. Unmatched junction bases numbered 3, after V lost 0 bases and J lost 2 bases. The CDR3 here is CASSYSWTGNTEAFF. The DNA for the CDR3 is TGTGCCAGCAGTTACTCGTGGACAGGAAACACTGAAGCTTTCTTT.

The rearrangement links TRBV19 to TRBJ1-2; D is possibly TRBD1 (5 bases). The CDR3 length is 16 residues. V lost 5 bases to trimming and J lost 2 bases, with 18 bases between them. Germline CDR1 and CDR2: LNHDA and SQIVND (reference sequence). CDR3 sequence: CASSSLRGERNYGYTF. In DNA, the CDR3 is TGTGCCAGTAGTTCCCTACGGGGGGAGAGAAACTATGGCTACACCTTC.

The chain couples TRBV5-1 to TRBJ2-1; D gene uncertain. Germline V gene lookup returns CDR1 SGHRS and CDR2 YFSETQ. Trimming stripped 0 bases from V and 6 bases from J, with 10 bases between. CDR3 size: 14 residues. The CDR3 DNA is TGCGCCAGCAGCTTGGGAAACTCGGTCAATGAGCAGTTCTTC. It specifies CASSLGNSVNEQFF.

This chain uses TRBV5-1 with TRBJ2-7; a possible D gene is TRBD1 (5 bases). Germline V CDR1 and CDR2: SGHRS, YFSETQ. With 2 bases removed from V and 2 bases from J, the gap between germline ends came to 11 bases. The CDR3 contains 14 residues. The CDR3 loop reads CASSLGQGAYEQYF. For the CDR3, the DNA is TGCGCCAGCAGCTTAGGGCAGGGCGCCTACGAGCAGTACTTC.

The gene calls are TRBV27 and TRBJ2-2; D not certain. CDR1 MNHEY and CDR2 SMNVEV come from the germline V gene (reference sequence). The V and J ends lost 8 bases and 1 base respectively, with 5 bases between them. The CDR3 extends over 12 amino acids. The CDR3 spells CASCRNTGELFF. In DNA, the CDR3 is TGTGCCAGCTGCCGGAACACCGGGGAGCTGTTTTTT.

This chain links TRBV12-5 with TRBJ1-1; D gene uncertain. Germline V gives CDR1 LGHNT, CDR2 FRNRAP. V was cut by 0 bases and J by 0 bases, with 11 bases left in between. The CDR3 loop spans 16 amino acids. The CDR3 bases are TGTGCTAGTGGTTTGGTTATCTCAGGCGTGAACACTGAAGCTTTCTTT. Amino acid sequence: CASGLVISGVNTEAFF.

The genes are TRBV3-1 (or the pseudogene TRBV3-2) and TRBJ2-7, with TRBD1 identical over 9 bases. CDR3 length: 15 amino acids. CDR1 LGHDT and CDR2 YNNKEL come from the germline V gene (reference sequence). J gave up 7 bases and V 4 bases, and 11 bases lay outside the gene matches. The CDR3 DNA reads as TGTGCCAGCAGCCTGGGACAGGGAGGGGTGTGGGAGCAGTACTTC. This translates into CASSLGQGGVWEQYF.

J is TRBJ1-1 and V is TRBV11-3; TRBD1 is a possible D gene (5 bases). Germline CDR1 SGHNT, CDR2 YENEEA. Trimming stripped 0 bases from V and 4 bases from J, with 12 bases between. The CDR3 totals 15 residues. The CDR3 nucleotides read TGTGCCAGCAGCTTAGATTCCAGGGCCGGCACTGAAGCTTTCTTT. Protein sequence: CASSLDSRAGTEAFF.

The genes are TRBV10-3 and TRBJ2-5, with 8 bases lining up with TRBD1. This CDR3 has 13 residues. Trimming removed 10 bases from V and 5 bases from J; junction bases left unmatched: 9. Per germline, CDR1 ENHRY and CDR2 SYGVKD. CDR3 in DNA: TGTGCCACTCGCCTGACAGGGGATGAGACCCAGTACTTC. This codes for CATRLTGDETQYF.